What follows is one T cell receptor (beta chain) and its context. What it binds is not known. The data belong to a study of T cells after yellow fever vaccination. V gave up 1 base and J gave up 0 bases, with 17 bases separating them. The CDR3 is 18 amino acids. The V gene's germline CDR1 is LGHDT and CDR2 YNNKEL (reference sequence). TCRdb recomputed calls from the 5' RACE reads with MiXCR, one row per CDR3 protein. This table has some 170,000 distinct CDR3 sequences, approximately 9.7% appearing once. Whole-study results and caveats: Only a small proportion of the clonotypes turned up in both the CD4 and the CD8 compartments, likely arising from convergent recombination.

The clonotype was recovered from a man aged 18-30 years who received the YFV17D yellow fever vaccine. This rearrangement joins TRBV3-1 to TRBJ2-3; no reliable D call. The sequencing used CD8+ T cells sorted from PBMCs, collected 45 days after the yellow fever booster vaccination. The CDR3 DNA follows: TGTGCCAGCAGCCAAGGGGATGGCCGGCCTTCTAGCACAGATACGCAGTATTTT. It specifies CASSQGDGRPSSTDTQYF.